These T cell receptor beta chains were read from a single sample in a study of T cells expressing NK-cell markers. With the 5' RACE reads reprocessed, TCRdb shows one record per CDR3 protein and no DNA. The repertoire table contains roughly 160,000 distinct CDR3 sequences. Material for sequencing was blood T cells: a sorted CD56 or NKG2C T cell subset, CD4+ or CD8+ T cells, or bulk PBMC T cells (not recorded which). These receptor sequences come from a woman aged 18 to 75 in good health. The CDR3 runs from the conserved cysteine through the conserved F or W. The order of the fields is CDR3 protein, V gene, CDR3 length, J gene.

CASSRRGLAGDEQYF	TRBV11-2	15	TRBJ2-7
CASSILVRETQYF	TRBV7-2	13	TRBJ2-5
CSAEKRNEQFF	TRBV20-1	11	TRBJ2-1
CASSLGTGVGTDTQYF	TRBV7-9	16	TRBJ2-3
CASSVVAGGPLRPETQYF	TRBV9	18	TRBJ2-5
CASSLALRGGAYEQYF	TRBV7-2	16	TRBJ2-7
CASISPTGAEAFF	TRBV12-3/TRBV12-4	13	TRBJ1-1
CASSLEGYTGELFF	TRBV12-3/TRBV12-4	14	TRBJ2-2
CASSLLQAGANVLTF	TRBV5-1	15	TRBJ2-6
CASSPPTVNYGYTF	TRBV18	14	TRBJ1-2
CAISDVTGPYEQYF	TRBV10-3	14	TRBJ2-7
CASSKSTGGNTEAFF	TRBV21-1	15	TRBJ1-1
CSATLRGGQPQHF	TRBV20-1	13	TRBJ1-5
CATSRSGRPYEQYF	TRBV24-1	14	TRBJ2-7
CSVARRGTEAFF	TRBV29-1	12	TRBJ1-1
CSAVVLAGLYEQYF	TRBV29-1	14	TRBJ2-7
CAISDRRGDRETQYF	TRBV10-3	15	TRBJ2-5
CASSTRLASKNNEQFF	TRBV12-3/TRBV12-4	16	TRBJ2-1
CASSLRQGGEDTEAFF	TRBV18	16	TRBJ1-1
CASSQPGTGYNEQFF	TRBV14	15	TRBJ2-1
CASKGVLFTGELFF	TRBV7-6	14	TRBJ2-2
CASSPGTGRTGANVLTF	TRBV4-1	17	TRBJ2-6
CSVDYGMNTEAFF	TRBV29-1	13	TRBJ1-1
CSVETPYTGDVTDTQYF	TRBV29-1	17	TRBJ2-3
CASRLSSGANVLTF	TRBV11-2	14	TRBJ2-6
CASNPLGSQPQHF	TRBV12-3/TRBV12-4	13	TRBJ1-5
CATELTENTEAFF	TRBV10-3	13	TRBJ1-1
CASSSKREFWADTQYF	TRBV7-2	16	TRBJ2-3
CASSLVSGRSYNEQFF	TRBV7-9	16	TRBJ2-1
CASRTRRQVHEQYF	TRBV6-1	14	TRBJ2-7
CSASGTSGRGWSGELFF	TRBV20-1	17	TRBJ2-2
CASSLVFGVHEQYF	TRBV7-2	14	TRBJ2-7